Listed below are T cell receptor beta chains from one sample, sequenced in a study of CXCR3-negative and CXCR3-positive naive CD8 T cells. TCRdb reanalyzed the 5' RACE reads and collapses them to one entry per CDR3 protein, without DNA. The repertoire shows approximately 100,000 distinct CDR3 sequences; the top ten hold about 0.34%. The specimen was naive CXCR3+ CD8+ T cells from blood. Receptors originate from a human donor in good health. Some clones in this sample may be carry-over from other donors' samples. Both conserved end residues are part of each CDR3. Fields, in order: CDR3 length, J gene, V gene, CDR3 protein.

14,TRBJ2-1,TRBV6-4,CASSDSGTANEQFF
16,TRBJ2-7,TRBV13,CASSPNRGRSSYEQYF
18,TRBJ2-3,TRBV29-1,CSVEETLAGGFLTDTQYF
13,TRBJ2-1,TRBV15,CATSEDRDNEQFF
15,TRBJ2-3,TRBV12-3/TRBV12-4,CASSLRGGVADTQYF
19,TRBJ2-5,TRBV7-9,CASSYYSWTGYFPQETQYF
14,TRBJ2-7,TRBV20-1,CSARVPGGTYEQYF
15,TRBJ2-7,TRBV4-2,CASSHQGTASYEQYF
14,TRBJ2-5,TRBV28,CASTLSGVQETQYF
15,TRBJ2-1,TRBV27,CASSPQFSSYTEQFF
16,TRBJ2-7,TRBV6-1,CASSDPIGGQGYEQYF
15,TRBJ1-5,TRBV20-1,CSAPDPGGNNQPQHF
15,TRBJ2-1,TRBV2,CASSVDRGRYNEQFF
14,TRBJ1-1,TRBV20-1,CSARDSQANTEAFF
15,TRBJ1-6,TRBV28,CASSFRGHPASPLHF